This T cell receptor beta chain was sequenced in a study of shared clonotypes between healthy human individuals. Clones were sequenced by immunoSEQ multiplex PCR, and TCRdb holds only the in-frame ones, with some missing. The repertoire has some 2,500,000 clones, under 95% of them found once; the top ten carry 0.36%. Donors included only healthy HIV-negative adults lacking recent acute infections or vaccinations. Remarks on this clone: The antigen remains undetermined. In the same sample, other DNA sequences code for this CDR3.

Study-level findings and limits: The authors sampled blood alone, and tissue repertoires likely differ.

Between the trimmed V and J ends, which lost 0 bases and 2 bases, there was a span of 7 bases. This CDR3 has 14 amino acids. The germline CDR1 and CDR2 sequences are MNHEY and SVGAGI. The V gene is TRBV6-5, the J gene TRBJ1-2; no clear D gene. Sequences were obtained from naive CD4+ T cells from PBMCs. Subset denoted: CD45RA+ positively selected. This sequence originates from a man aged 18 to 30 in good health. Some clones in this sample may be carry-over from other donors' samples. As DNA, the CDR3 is TGTGCCAGCAGTTACTCGAGGCAAAACTATGGCTACACCTTC. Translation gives CASSYSRQNYGYTF.